This paragraph reports one T cell receptor (beta chain). Its antigen is undetermined. The data originate from a study of a mutant IDH1 vaccine in newly diagnosed glioma. V was shortened by 7 bases and J by 6 bases, with 22 bases between the two germline ends. The CDR3 has 15 amino acids. From germline, CDR1 is SQVTM and CDR2 ANQGSEA. TCRdb's table, derived via immunoSEQ multiplex PCR, lists solely in-frame clones and lacks some. The data contain approximately 110,000 clones, roughly 90% of them seen just once; the ten biggest clones take up 0.55% to 0.7%. Time point meaning: week 11, during vaccination. Every vaccination contained 300 ug of the mutant IDH1 20-mer peptide and was paired with topical imiquimod.

This sequence was found in a woman in her forties or fifties with glioma. The sequenced sample was PBMCs, obtained from a glioma patient whose treatment included an IDH1 peptide vaccine. This chain joins TRBV29-1 and TRBJ2-1, with unresolved D. The CDR3 sequence: CSDMDRSTLVNEQFF. For the CDR3, the DNA is TGCAGCGACATGGACCGCTCTACTTTGGTCAATGAGCAGTTCTTC.